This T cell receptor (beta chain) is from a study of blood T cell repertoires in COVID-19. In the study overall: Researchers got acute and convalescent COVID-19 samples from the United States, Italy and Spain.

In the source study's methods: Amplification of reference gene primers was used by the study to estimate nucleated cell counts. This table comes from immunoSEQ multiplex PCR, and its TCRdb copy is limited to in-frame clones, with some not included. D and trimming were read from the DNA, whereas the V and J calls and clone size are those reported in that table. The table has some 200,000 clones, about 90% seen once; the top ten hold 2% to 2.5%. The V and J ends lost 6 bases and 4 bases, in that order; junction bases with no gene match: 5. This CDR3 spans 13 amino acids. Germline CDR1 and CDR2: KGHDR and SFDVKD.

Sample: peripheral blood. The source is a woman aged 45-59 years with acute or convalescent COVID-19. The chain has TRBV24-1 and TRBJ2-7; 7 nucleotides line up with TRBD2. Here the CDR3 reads CATSQGEGYEQYF. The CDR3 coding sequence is TGTGCCACCAGTCAAGGGGAGGGATACGAGCAGTACTTC.